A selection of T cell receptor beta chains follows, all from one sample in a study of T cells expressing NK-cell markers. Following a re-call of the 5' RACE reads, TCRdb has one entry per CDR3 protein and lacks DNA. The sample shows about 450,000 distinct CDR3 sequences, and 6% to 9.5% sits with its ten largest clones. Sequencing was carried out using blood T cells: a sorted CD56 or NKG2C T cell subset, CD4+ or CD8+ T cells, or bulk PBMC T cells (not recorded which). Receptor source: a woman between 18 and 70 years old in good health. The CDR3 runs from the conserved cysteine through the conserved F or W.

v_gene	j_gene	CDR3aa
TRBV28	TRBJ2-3	CASSSRGITADTQYF
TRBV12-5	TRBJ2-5	CASGLSLAGGETQYF
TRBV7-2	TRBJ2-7	CASSSDRAGDYEQYF
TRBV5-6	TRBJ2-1	CASSLDGEGRSEQFF
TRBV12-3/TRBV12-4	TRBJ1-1	CASSSPGQGEPEAFF
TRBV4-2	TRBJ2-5	CASSPVPFETQYF
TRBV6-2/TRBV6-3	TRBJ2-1	CASSYLRGFEQFF
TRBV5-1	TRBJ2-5	CASSSGTRQETQYF
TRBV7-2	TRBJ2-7	CASSLGGGLELIDEQYF
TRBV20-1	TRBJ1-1	CSASSSTNTEAFF
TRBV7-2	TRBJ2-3	CASRRTSADTQYF
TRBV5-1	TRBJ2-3	CASTGGPSTDTQYF
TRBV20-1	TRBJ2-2	CSARDTGRLAGELFF
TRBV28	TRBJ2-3	CAGGTITDTQYF
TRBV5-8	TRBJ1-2	CASSSRVLLFYGYTF
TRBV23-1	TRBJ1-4	CANTTGDRGNEKLFF
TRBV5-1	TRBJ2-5	CASSYWTSGSLETQYF
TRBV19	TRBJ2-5	CASSIGEKETQYF
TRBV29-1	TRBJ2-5	CSVTRDRGGETQYF
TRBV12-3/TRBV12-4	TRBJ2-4	CASSPGTGENIQYF
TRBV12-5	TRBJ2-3	CASGFPTAHTDTQYF
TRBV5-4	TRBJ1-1	CASSIDRTNTEAFF
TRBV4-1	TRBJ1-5	CASSQEEGAPNQPQHF
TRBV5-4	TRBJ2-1	CASSPPPSGTYNEQFF
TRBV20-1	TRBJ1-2	CSARDRGRSVNYGYTF
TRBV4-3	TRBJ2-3	CASSQDLARKEDTQYF
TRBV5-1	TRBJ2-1	CASSGGISYNEQFF
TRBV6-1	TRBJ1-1	CASSEGGKNTEAFF
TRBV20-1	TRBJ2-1	CSARSTLQVTHNEQFF
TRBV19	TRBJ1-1	CASSMKGPRVTEAFF
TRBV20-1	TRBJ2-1	CSVTTRTSGKFF
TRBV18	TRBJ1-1	CASSPDSYRDRGLSAFF
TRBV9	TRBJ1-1	CASSGWGREAFF
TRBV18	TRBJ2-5	CASSPRAGPQETQYF
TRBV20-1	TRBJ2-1	CSASGGAVEQFF
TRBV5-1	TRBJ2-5	CASSLQRVAETQYF
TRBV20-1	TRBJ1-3	CSARAGGSGNTIYF
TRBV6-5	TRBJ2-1	CASSSRLAGDEQFF
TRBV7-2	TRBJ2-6	CASSLARGTGANVLTF
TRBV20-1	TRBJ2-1	CSGKVGSNEQFF
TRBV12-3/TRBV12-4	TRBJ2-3	CASSHLLAGATDTQYF
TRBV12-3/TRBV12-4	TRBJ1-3	CASSLLGLSGNTIYF
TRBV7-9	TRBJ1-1	CASSWGQGENTEAFF
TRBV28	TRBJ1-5	CASSPDGHSNQPQHF
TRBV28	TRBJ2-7	CASSQNPREQYF
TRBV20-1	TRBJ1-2	CSARDYGTPAGAVGGYTF
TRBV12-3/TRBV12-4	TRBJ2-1	CASSFGRQRILYNEQFF
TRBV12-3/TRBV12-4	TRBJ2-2	CASSLSTPNTGELFF
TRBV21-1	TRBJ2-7	CASSKGGSPYSYEQYF
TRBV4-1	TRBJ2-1	CASSSLAGPGNEQFF
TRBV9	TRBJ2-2	CASSGRSAGELFF
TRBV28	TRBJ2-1	CASRITGTNEQFF
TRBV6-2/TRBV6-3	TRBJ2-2	CASMTSPEAGELFF
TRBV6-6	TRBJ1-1	CASSYPGQEAFF
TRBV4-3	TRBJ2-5	CASSQEDNYRETQYF
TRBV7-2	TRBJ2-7	CASSLAWDNYEQYF
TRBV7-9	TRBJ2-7	CASSLNRGNYEQYF
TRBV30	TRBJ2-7	CAWSAGTVSYEQYF
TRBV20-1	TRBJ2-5	CSARDDQGVKETQYF